The 16 T cell receptor beta chains below all came from one sample that was sequenced in a study of post-analysis software for immune sequencing data. General study findings and limits: Patients used several TRBV segments, including TRBV5-6, TRBV5-1 and TRBV20-1, more often than controls.

Their recognized antigens are unknown. Unique molecular identifiers were carried by the TCR beta cDNA libraries. From the PCR reads, TCRdb called clonotypes with MiXCR, one entry per CDR3 protein. The sample has roughly 600,000 distinct CDR3 sequences; around 40% are singletons. The specimen was blood. The receptors come from a girl aged 5-17 years with multiple sclerosis.

The rearrangement uses TRBV4-1 and TRBJ1-2; D is unclear. The CDR3 extends over 18 amino acids. The V end was cut by 2 bases, the J end by 5 bases, with 24 bases between. Germline CDR1 is MGHRA and CDR2 is YSYEKL. CDR3 protein: CASSQMLGPFDLSYGYTF. The CDR3 bases are TGCGCCAGCAGCCAAATGCTTGGACCCTTCGACCTTTCTTATGGCTACACCTTC.

The V call is TRBV29-1, the J call TRBJ1-2, with D possibly being TRBD1 (6 bases). The V gene's germline CDR1 is SQVTM and CDR2 ANQGSEA. The ends were cut back, 7 bases at V and 4 bases at J, with 10 bases in the middle. CDR3 length equals 11 residues. The CDR3 loop reads CSDRVGYGYTF. For the CDR3, the DNA is TGCAGCGACAGGGTTGGCTATGGCTACACCTTC.

The chain couples TRBV12-3 or TRBV12-4 to TRBJ2-1, with D tentatively TRBD2 (5 bases). V was cut by 1 base and J by 2 bases, with 6 bases left in between. This CDR3 spans 14 amino acids. The CDR3 loop reads CASSLVAPYNEQFF. The CDR3 DNA reads TGTGCCAGCAGTTTAGTAGCGCCCTACAATGAGCAGTTCTTC.

The CDR3 region is CSVNSLYGDTQYF. CDR3 coding DNA: TGCAGCGTTAACAGCTTGTATGGAGATACGCAGTATTTT. The chain combines TRBV29-1 with TRBJ2-3; D is unclear. This CDR3 has 13 amino acids. V dropped 5 bases and J dropped 5 bases, with 14 bases sitting between them. Germline V gene sequence: CDR1 SQVTM, CDR2 ANQGSEA.

The V gene is TRBV10-3, the J gene TRBJ2-3; the D gene is possibly TRBD2 (5 bases). Germline V gene sequence: CDR1 ENHRY, CDR2 SYGVKD. Trimming left V 3 bases short and J 3 bases short, with 10 bases between. The CDR3 covers 14 residues. Written as DNA, the CDR3 is TGTGCCATCAGTGACCGGGGATCGACAGATACGCAGTATTTT. Its translation: CAISDRGSTDTQYF.

The chain recombines TRBV7-8 with TRBJ1-1; no clear D gene. V was clipped by 5 bases and J by 0 bases, with 13 bases between them. Per the germline V gene, CDR1 is SGHVS and CDR2 is FQNEAQ. The length of the CDR3 is 15 residues. The CDR3, as DNA: TGTGCCAGCAGCACCGGCAGAATAATGAACACTGAAGCTTTCTTT. Residues: CASSTGRIMNTEAFF.

This clonotype has just one count. The CDR3 region is CASSLEGQRLNTEAFF. In DNA form, the CDR3 reads TGTGCCAGCAGCTTAGAGGGTCAGCGCTTGAACACTGAAGCTTTCTTT. This chain connects TRBV7-2 to TRBJ1-1, with unresolved D. Germline V CDR1 and CDR2: SGHTA, FQGNSA. The CDR3 runs to 16 residues. V gave up 1 base and J gave up 0 bases, with 12 bases separating them.

This clonotype was counted only a few times. The chain is built from TRBV6-5 and TRBJ1-4; a possible D gene is TRBD1 (6 bases). Germline values: CDR1 MNHEY, CDR2 SVGAGI. The CDR3 contains 15 residues. V was pared by 5 bases and J by 0 bases, with 10 bases between. The CDR3 protein is CASSLQGPTNEKLFF. In DNA form, the CDR3 reads TGTGCCAGCAGTCTACAGGGCCCAACTAATGAAAAACTGTTTTTT.

V usage is TRBV10-3 and J usage is TRBJ2-7, with 7 bases lining up with TRBD2. CDR1 is ENHRY and CDR2 is SYGVKD in the germline V gene. Trimming at V came to 3 bases and at J to 3 bases, leaving 11 bases not matched to a gene. The CDR3 extends over 16 amino acids. The CDR3, as DNA: TGTGCCATCAGTGATCCCGCTAGGGGAGGGGACTACGAGCAGTACTTC. Protein product: CAISDPARGGDYEQYF.

In this sample, this clonotype turned up a few times. The gene calls are TRBV27 and TRBJ1-2; D is ambiguous. Trimming pared 1 base from V and 9 bases from J, leaving 9 bases between. Germline V gene lookup returns CDR1 MNHEY and CDR2 SMNVEV (reference sequence). The CDR3 length is 12 residues. CDR3 sequence: CASSLFGHSYTF. The CDR3 nucleotides read TGTGCCAGCAGTTTATTCGGTCATAGCTACACCTTC.

This clonotype was seen just once. J is TRBJ2-3 and V is TRBV13, with 8 bases fitting TRBD2. Germline V CDR1 and CDR2: PRHDT, FYEKMQ (reference sequence). The CDR3 contains 15 residues. The V gene end was trimmed by 2 bases and the J gene end by 4 bases; junction bases not matched to a gene: 5. The CDR3 coding sequence is TGTGCCAGCAGCTTAAAGCGGGAGTATTCAGATACGCAGTATTTT. Amino acids: CASSLKREYSDTQYF.

This clonotype was detected a few times. This sequence joins TRBV30 and TRBJ1-2; D call uncertain. Deletions cut 2 bases from V and 4 bases from J, with 5 bases between. The CDR3 runs to 11 residues. Per germline, CDR1 GTSNPN and CDR2 SVGIG (reference sequence). The CDR3 DNA follows: TGTGCCTGGAGTAAGACCTATGGCTACACCTTC. As protein: CAWSKTYGYTF.

Only one count was recorded for this clonotype. This may be a read error: a much more frequent sequence differs by one nucleotide. The final CDR3 position lacks the conserved phenylalanine or tryptophan, pointing to a likely read error. The CDR3 nucleotides are TGCAGTGCCGTGATGGGACCAGCGGGGCCAAGGGGCGAGCAGTACTGC. Protein product: CSAVMGPAGPRGEQYC. The chain links TRBV20-1 to TRBJ2-7; 7 bases match TRBD2. Germline V gene data show CDR1 as DFQATT and CDR2 as SNEGSKA (reference sequence). The CDR3 consists of 16 residues. V dropped 6 bases and J dropped 6; count of bases not matched to a gene: 20.

This clonotype was counted once. The chain has TRBV27 and TRBJ1-1, with D perhaps matching TRBD1 (5 bases). The ends were cut back, 6 bases at V and 2 bases at J, with 10 bases in the middle. The CDR3 covers 13 residues. CDR1 and CDR2 (germline): MNHEY, SMNVEV (reference sequence). The CDR3: CASRFQGNTEAFF. The CDR3 DNA reads TGTGCCAGCAGGTTCCAGGGAAACACTGAAGCTTTCTTT.

In DNA, the CDR3 is TGTGCCTGGGACCCCAGTAGCGGGAGACTATTGGGCAATGAGCAGTTCTTC. Its translation is CAWDPSSGRLLGNEQFF. The chain employs TRBV30 and TRBJ2-1; 9 bases map to TRBD2. V lost 5 bases, J lost 6 bases, and 17 bases stayed unmatched. Germline V gene lookup returns CDR1 GTSNPN and CDR2 SVGIG (reference sequence). The CDR3 contains 17 residues.

The CDR3 loop is CASSLSSDREFGSYEQYF. CDR3 nucleotides: TGTGCCAGCAGCTTAAGCTCGGACAGGGAATTCGGGTCCTACGAGCAGTACTTC. The chain combines TRBV7-9 with TRBJ2-7, with 8 bases identical to TRBD1. The V gene end was trimmed by 2 bases and the J gene end by 1 base; junction bases not matched to a gene: 13. Germline-derived CDR1 and CDR2 are SEHNR and FQNEAQ (reference sequence). The CDR3 is 18 amino acids.